This section outlines one TCR beta chain sequence together with its context. This entry belongs to a study of blood T cell repertoires in COVID-19. Study-level background: Samples of COVID-19 (acute and convalescent) were obtained from the United States, Italy and Spain. Sources were T cells, B-cell-depleted T cells, or PBMCs; the material itself was cDNA or gDNA.

Germline V gene sequence: CDR1 MNHEY, CDR2 SVGAGI. The V and J ends lost 7 bases and 0 bases, in that order; junction bases with no gene match: 5. The CDR3 covers 14 residues. Sequencing used immunoSEQ multiplex PCR; TCRdb keeps in-frame clones, though not all of them. The sample lists around 210,000 clones, 85% occurring once. Seattle participants joined during active infection and were tracked over time. The genes are TRBV6-5 and TRBJ2-7; 8 positions match TRBD2. Input material: peripheral blood. This clonotype was sampled from a man between 45 and 60 years old with COVID-19, enrolled during active disease. The CDR3 DNA follows: TGTGCCAGCAAAGCGGGGGTTATCTCCTACGAGCAGTACTTC. Amino acid sequence: CASKAGVISYEQYF.